The present TCR beta chain was sequenced within a study of T-cell reconstitution after alpha-beta-depleted transplantation in children (TCRdb year 2016). Looking at the study overall: Using TCR repertoire profiling, the study quantitatively followed how T-cell immune reconstitution unfolded in children after TCRalphabeta/CD19-depleted allogeneic hematopoietic cell transplantation. Broad study findings and their caveats: In some patients, the high TCRbeta diversity seen at day 60 was put down to recipient T cells and intrathymic progenitors that had survived conditioning. The apparently early recovery of alphabetaT-cell counts about two months after transplant reportedly depended on only several hundred rapidly expanded clones that came from non-depleted graft cells. Over the following months the frequencies of hyperexpanded clones went down, and after one year T-cell counts and TCRbeta diversity were mostly credited to newly produced T cells.

The library was produced with PCR. The instrument given in TCRdb is Illumina HiSeq 2500. To normalize quantification of the TCRbeta repertoire, the TCR libraries were built with molecular barcoding that relied on unique molecular identifiers. In TCRdb, the public reads were trimmed at Q25 with fastp and aligned with MiXCR, with productive beta chains retained. Each CDR3 protein gets just one entry, which takes the most common genes and DNA from the rows behind it. The sample table lists 450,000 to 600,000 distinct CDR3 sequences, roughly 10% of them with a count of one. The ten most abundant clones make up 2% to 2.5% of the sample. This clonotype was detected ten times or more. Its cognate antigen has yet to be identified. The input lacks base qualities; no much larger clone sits a single base away. The CDR3 measures 15 amino acids from cysteine to phenylalanine. The DNA shown is the 45-base CDR3, in frame from base 1. At the junction V is shortened by 2 bases and J by 2 bases, with 12 bases in between. CDR1 SGHTA and CDR2 FQGNSA were looked up in the germline V gene.

The treatment or condition tag for this specimen amounts to: allogeneic hematopoietic cell transplantation with graft depleted of TCRalphabeta T cells and CD19 B cells. The children who served as transplant recipients had been given grafts of TCRalphabeta/CD19-depleted allogeneic hematopoietic cells. The receptor was isolated from a child aged 2 to 10 with inherited bone marrow failure, due to receive a stem cell transplant. The sequencing here drew on PBMCs, taken before TCRalphabeta/CD19-depleted stem cell transplant. The rearranged segments are TRBV7-2 and TRBJ2-5; the D region possibly corresponds to TRBD2 (6 bases align). The nucleotide sequence is given as TGTGCCAGCAGCTTAATAGCGGAACCTCAAGAGACCCAGTACTTC. Translated, this gives CASSLIAEPQETQYF.